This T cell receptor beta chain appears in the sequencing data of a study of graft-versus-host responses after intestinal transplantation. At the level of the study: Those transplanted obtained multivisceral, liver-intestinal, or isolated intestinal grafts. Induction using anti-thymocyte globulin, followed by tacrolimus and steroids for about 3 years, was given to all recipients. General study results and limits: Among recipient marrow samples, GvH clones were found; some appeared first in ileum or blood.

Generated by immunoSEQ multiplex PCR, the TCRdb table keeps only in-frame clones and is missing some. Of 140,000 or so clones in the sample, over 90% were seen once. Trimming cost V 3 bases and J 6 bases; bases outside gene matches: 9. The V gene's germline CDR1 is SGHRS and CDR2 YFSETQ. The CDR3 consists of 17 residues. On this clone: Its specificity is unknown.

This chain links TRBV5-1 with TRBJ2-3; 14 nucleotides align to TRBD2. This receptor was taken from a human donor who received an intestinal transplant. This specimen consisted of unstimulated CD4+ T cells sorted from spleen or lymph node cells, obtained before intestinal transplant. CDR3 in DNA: TGCGCCAGCAGCTCCATCCCCGGGACTAGCGGGAGCGATACGCAGTATTTT. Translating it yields CASSSIPGTSGSDTQYF.